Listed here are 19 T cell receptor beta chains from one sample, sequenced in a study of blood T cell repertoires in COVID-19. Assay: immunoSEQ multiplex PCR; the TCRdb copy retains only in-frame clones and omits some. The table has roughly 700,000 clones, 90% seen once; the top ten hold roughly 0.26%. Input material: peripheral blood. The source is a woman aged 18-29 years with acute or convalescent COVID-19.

The CDR3 region is CASSSAPGESYGYTF. The DNA for the CDR3 is TGTGCCAGCAGCTCAGCCCCCGGAGAATCCTATGGCTACACCTTC. V is TRBV6-5 and J is TRBJ1-2; the D is unclear. CDR3 length: 15 residues. V lost 6 bases to trimming and J lost 4 bases, with 18 bases between them. Germline V gives CDR1 MNHEY, CDR2 SVGAGI.

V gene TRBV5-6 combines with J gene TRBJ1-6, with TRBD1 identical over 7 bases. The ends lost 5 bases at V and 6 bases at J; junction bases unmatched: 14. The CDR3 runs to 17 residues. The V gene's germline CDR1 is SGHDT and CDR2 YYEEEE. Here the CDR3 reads CASRYGTEEIANSPLHF. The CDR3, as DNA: TGTGCCAGCAGATATGGGACAGAGGAGATAGCTAATTCACCCCTCCACTTT.

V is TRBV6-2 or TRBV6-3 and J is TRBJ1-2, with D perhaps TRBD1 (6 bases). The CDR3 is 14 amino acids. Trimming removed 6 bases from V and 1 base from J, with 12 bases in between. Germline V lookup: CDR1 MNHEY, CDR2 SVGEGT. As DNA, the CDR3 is TGTGCCAGCAGCTCCCCAGGGGTTAACTATGGCTACACCTTC. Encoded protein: CASSSPGVNYGYTF.

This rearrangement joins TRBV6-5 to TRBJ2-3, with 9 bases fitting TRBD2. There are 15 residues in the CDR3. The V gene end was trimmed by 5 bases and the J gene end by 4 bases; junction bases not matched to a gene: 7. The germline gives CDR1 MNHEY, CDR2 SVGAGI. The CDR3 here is CASSLRGGEADTQYF. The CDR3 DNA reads TGTGCCAGCAGTCTGCGGGGGGGGGAGGCAGATACGCAGTATTTT.

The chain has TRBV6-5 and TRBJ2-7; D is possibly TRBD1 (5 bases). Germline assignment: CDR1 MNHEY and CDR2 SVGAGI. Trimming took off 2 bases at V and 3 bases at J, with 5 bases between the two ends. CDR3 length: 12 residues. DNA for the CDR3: TGTGCCAGCAGTTACGACAGCTACGAGCAGTACTTC. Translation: CASSYDSYEQYF.

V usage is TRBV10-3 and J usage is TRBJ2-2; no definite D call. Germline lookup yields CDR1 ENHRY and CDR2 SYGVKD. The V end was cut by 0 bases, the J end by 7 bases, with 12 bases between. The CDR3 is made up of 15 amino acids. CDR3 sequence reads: CAISESEVLIGELFF. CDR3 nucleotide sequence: TGTGCCATCAGTGAGTCTGAGGTTTTGATCGGGGAGCTGTTTTTT.

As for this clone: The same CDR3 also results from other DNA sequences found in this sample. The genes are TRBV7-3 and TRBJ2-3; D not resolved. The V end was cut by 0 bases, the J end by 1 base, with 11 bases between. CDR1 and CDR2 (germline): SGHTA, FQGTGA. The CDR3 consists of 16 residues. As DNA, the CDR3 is TGTGCCAGCAGCTTAACGTACAGCCCCCGCACAGATACGCAGTATTTT. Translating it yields CASSLTYSPRTDTQYF. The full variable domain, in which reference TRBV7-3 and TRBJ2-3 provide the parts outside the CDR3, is GAGVSQTPSNKVTEKGKYVELRCDPISGHTALYWYRQSLGQGPEFLIYFQGTGAADDSGLPNDRFFAVRPEGSVSTLKIQRTERGDSAVYLCASSLTYSPRTDTQYFGPGTRLTVL.

CDR3 DNA: TGTGCCAGCAGTGAAGAGGCGGCTTCGGCCTATGGCTACACCTTC. It encodes CASSEEAASAYGYTF. The J gene is TRBJ1-2, the V gene TRBV6-1; D gene ambiguous. V was pared by 1 base and J by 4 bases, with 13 bases between. This CDR3 has 15 residues. Germline CDR1 reads MNHNS; CDR2 reads SASEGT.

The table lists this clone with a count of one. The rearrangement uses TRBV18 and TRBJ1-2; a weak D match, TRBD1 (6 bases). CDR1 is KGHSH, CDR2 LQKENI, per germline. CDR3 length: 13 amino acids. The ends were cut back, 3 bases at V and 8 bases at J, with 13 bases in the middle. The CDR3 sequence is CASSPGDNRGYTF. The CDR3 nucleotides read TGTGCCAGCTCACCGGGGGACAATCGGGGCTACACCTTC. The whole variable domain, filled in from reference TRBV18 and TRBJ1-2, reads NAGVMQNPRHLVRRRGQEARLRCSPMKGHSHVYWYRQLPEEGLKFMVYLQKENIIDESGMPKERFSAEFPKEGPSILRIQQVVRGDSAAYFCASSPGDNRGYTFGSGTRLTVV.

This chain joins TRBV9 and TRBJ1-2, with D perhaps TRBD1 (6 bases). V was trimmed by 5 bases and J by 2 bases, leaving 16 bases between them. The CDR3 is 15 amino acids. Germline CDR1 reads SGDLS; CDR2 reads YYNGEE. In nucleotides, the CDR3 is TGTGCCAGCAGTGGAACCGGACAGATGAACTATGGCTACACCTTC. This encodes CASSGTGQMNYGYTF.

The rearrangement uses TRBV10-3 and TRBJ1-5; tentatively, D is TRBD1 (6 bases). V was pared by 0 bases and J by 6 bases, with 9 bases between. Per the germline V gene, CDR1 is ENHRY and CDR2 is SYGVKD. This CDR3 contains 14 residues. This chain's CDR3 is CAISESGGGQPQHF. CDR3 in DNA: TGTGCCATCAGTGAGTCTGGGGGCGGTCAGCCCCAGCATTTT.

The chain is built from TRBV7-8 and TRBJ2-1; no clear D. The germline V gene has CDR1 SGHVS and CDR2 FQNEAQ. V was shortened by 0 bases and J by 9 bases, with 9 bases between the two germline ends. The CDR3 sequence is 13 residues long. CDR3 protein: CASSLAGYPEQFF. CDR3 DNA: TGTGCCAGCAGCTTAGCGGGCTACCCTGAGCAGTTCTTC.

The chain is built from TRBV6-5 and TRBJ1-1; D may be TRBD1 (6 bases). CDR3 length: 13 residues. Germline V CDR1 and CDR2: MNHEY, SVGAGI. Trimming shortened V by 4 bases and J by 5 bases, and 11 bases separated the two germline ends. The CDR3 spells CASSLRQATEAFF. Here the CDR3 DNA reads TGTGCCAGCAGTTTGCGACAGGCAACTGAAGCTTTCTTT.

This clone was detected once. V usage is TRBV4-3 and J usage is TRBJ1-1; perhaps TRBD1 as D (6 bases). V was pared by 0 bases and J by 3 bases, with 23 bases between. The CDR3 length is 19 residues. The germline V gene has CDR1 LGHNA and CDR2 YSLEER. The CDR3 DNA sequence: TGCGCCAGCAGCCAAGATGATTGGGGATTACGGAGGACAGACACTGAAGCTTTCTTT. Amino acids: CASSQDDWGLRRTDTEAFF.

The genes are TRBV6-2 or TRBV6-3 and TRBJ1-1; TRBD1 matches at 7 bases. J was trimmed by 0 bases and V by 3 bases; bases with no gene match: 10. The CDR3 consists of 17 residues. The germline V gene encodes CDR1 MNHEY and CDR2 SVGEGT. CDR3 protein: CASSYPTGVYMNTEAFF. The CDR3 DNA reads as TGTGCCAGCAGTTATCCAACAGGGGTCTACATGAACACTGAAGCTTTCTTT.

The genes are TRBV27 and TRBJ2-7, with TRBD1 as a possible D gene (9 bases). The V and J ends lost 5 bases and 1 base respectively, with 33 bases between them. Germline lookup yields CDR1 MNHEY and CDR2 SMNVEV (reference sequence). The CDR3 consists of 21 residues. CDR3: CASSPGTGSATGRGESYEQYF. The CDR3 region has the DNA TGTGCCAGCAGTCCAGGGACAGGGTCGGCTACTGGGCGGGGGGAATCCTACGAGCAGTACTTC.

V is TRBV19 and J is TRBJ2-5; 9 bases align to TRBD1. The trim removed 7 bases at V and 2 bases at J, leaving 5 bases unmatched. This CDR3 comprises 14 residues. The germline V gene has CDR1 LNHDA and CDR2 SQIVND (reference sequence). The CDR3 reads CASNRQGGQETQYF. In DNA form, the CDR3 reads TGTGCCAGTAATCGACAGGGGGGACAAGAGACCCAGTACTTC.

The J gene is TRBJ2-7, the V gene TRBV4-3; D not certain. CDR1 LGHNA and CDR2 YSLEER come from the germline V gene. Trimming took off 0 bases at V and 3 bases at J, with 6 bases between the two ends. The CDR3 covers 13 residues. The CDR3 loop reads CASSQEVRYEQYF. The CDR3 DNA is TGCGCCAGCAGCCAAGAGGTGCGCTACGAGCAGTACTTC.

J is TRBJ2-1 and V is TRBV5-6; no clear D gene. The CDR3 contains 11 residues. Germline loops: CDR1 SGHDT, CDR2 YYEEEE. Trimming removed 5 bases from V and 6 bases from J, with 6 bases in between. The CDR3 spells CASSKRNEQFF. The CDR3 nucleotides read TGTGCCAGCAGTAAGCGCAATGAGCAGTTCTTC.